This T cell receptor (beta chain) was identified in a study of early stage breast cancer tumors. At the level of the study: Of around 16 invasive breast tumors, 11 to 12 were hormone receptor-positive, HER2-negative.

Trimming removed 6 bases at V and 0 bases at J, with 15 bases between. CDR1 and CDR2 from the germline V gene are MDHEN and SYDVKM. The CDR3 length is 16 residues. Some clones are missing from TCRdb's copy, which holds only in-frame ones; the method was immunoSEQ multiplex PCR. The repertoire holds about 70,000 clones, 80% seen once, with 4% to 5% in the top ten. Study results and limitations: Tumors had roughly 2.5-fold higher T cell density and higher clonality than adjacent normal breast tissue. Tumor and normal breast were distinguished via blood comparison in about 85% of the 16 patients.

Points on this clone: The antigen is not known.

The sequencing sample was made of blood. This receptor was identified in a person aged 40 to 49 with breast cancer. The J gene is TRBJ2-4, the V gene TRBV28; D gene ambiguous. The DNA for the CDR3 is TGTGCCAGCAGCTCCGTAGGGTACGAAGCCAAAAACATTCAGTACTTC. Translation: CASSSVGYEAKNIQYF. Supplemented by reference TRBV28 and TRBJ2-4, the full variable domain reads DVKVTQSSRYLVKRTGEKVFLECVQDMDHENMFWYRQDPGLGLRLIYFSYDVKMKEKGDIPEGYSVSREKKERFSLILESASTNQTSMYLCASSSVGYEAKNIQYFGAGTRLSVL.